The source of this T cell receptor (beta chain) is a study of cytomegalovirus exposure and HLA in healthy donors. The study's findings and limits: Accurate HLA-A and HLA-B prediction from TCR beta sequences was reported for most subjects. Later analysis identified 17,000 or so TCR beta sequences associated with HLA alleles, using a false discovery rate threshold of 0.05.

Germline V gene lookup returns CDR1 SGHAT and CDR2 FQDESV (reference sequence). The length of the CDR3 is 16 residues. V lost 5 bases and J lost 0, with 17 bases in between. With 60 Vbeta and 13 Jbeta primers, the PCR was carried out. The method was immunoSEQ multiplex PCR; TCRdb's version includes in-frame clones alone and lacks a portion of them. The sample has approximately 110,000 clones; about 74% are singletons. About this clone itself: No antigen is known for it.

The rearrangement links TRBV11-1 to TRBJ2-7; unclear D gene. This TCR derives from a female donor in good health and CMV-seropositive. Sequenced sample: PBMCs. CDR3 region: CASSPLERIYSYEQYF. The DNA for the CDR3 is TGTGCCAGCAGCCCCCTAGAGCGCATCTACTCCTACGAGCAGTACTTC.